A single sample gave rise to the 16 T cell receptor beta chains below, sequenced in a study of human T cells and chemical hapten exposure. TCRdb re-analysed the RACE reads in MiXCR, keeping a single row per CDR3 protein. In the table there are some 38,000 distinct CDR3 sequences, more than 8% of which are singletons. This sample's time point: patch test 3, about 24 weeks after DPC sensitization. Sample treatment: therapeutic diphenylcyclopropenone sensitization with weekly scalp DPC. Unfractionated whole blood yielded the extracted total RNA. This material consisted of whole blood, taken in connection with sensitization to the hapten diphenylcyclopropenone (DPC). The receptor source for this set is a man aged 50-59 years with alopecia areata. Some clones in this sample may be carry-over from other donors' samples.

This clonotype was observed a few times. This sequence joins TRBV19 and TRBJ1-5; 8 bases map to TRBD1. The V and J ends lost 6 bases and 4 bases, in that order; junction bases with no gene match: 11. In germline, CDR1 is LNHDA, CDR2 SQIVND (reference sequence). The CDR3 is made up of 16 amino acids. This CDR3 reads CASRIRTGFGNQPQHF. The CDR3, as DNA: TGTGCCAGTAGAATACGGACAGGGTTCGGGAATCAGCCCCAGCATTTT.

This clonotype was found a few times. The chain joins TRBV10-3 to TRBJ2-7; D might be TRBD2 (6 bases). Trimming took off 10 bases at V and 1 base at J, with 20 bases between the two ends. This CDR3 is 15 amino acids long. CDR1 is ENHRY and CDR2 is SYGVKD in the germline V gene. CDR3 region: CATSGVAISSYEQYF. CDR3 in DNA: TGTGCCACCTCGGGGGTGGCCATCTCATCCTACGAGCAGTACTTC.

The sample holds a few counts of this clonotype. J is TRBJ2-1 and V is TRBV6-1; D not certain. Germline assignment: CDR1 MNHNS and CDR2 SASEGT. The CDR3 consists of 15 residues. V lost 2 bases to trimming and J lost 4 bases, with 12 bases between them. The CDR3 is CASSEYSLTYNEQFF. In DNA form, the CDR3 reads TGTGCCAGCAGTGAATACTCCTTAACTTACAATGAGCAGTTCTTC.

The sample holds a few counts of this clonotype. Here the CDR3 reads CAISAGGPRGGNEQFF. CDR3 in DNA: TGTGCCATCAGTGCGGGAGGGCCCCGGGGGGGCAATGAGCAGTTCTTC. The genes are TRBV10-3 and TRBJ2-1, with 8 bases matching TRBD2. The ends lost 4 bases at V and 6 bases at J; junction bases unmatched: 11. The length of the CDR3 is 16 residues. Germline CDR1 is ENHRY and CDR2 is SYGVKD.

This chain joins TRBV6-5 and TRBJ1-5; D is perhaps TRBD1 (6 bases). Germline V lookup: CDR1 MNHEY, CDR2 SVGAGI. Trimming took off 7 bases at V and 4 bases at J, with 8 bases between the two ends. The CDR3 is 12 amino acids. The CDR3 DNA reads TGTGCCAGCAAGGGGGGAAATCAGCCCCAGCATTTT. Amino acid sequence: CASKGGNQPQHF.

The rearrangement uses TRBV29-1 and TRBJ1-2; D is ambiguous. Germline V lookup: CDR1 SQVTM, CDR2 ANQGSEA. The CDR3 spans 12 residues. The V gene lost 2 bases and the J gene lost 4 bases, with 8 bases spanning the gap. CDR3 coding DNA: TGCAGCGTTGAAAGGGCCATCTATGGCTACACCTTC. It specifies CSVERAIYGYTF.

This CDR3 is CASSLLTEAFF. The DNA for the CDR3 is TGTGCCAGCAGCTTACTCACTGAAGCTTTCTTT. The chain has TRBV28 and TRBJ1-1; D call uncertain. V lost 6 bases and J lost 4, with 6 bases in between. The CDR3 consists of 11 residues. CDR1 is MDHEN, CDR2 SYDVKM, per germline.

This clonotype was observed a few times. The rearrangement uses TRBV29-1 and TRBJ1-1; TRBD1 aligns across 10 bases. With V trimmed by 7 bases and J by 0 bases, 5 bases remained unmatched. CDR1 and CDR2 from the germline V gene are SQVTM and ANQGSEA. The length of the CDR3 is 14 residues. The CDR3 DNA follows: TGCAGCGGTGACAGGGGGCTATTGAACACTGAAGCTTTCTTT. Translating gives CSGDRGLLNTEAFF. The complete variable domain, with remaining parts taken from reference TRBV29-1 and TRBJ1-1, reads SAVISQKPSRDICQRGTSLTIQCQVDSQVTMMFWYRQQPGQSLTLIATANQGSEATYESGFVIDKFPISRPNLTFSTLTVSNMSPEDSSIYLCSGDRGLLNTEAFFGQGTRLTVV.

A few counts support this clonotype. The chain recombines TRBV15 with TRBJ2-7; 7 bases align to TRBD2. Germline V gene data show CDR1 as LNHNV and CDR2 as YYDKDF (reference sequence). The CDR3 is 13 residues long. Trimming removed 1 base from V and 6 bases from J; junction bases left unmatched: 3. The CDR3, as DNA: TGTGCCACCAGCAGAGGGGAGGGATCCGAGCAGTACTTC. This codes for CATSRGEGSEQYF.

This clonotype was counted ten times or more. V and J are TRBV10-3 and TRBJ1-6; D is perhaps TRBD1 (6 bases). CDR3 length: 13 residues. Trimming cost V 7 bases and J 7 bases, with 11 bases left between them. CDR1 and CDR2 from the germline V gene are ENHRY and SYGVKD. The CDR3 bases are TGTGCCATCACCGGAACAGGGAATTCACCCCTCCACTTT. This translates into CAITGTGNSPLHF.

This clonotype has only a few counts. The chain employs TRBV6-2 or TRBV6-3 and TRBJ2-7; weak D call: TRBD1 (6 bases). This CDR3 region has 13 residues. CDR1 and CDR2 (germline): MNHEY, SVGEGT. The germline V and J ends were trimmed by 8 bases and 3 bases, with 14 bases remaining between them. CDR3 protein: CASGRTAHYEQYF. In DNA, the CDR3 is TGTGCCAGCGGAAGGACAGCCCACTACGAGCAGTACTTC.

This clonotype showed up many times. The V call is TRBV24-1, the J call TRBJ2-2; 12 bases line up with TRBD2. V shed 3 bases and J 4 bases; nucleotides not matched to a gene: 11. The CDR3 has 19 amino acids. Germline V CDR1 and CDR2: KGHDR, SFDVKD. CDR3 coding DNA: TGTGCCACCAGTGATACCCGGACTAGCGGGGAATTGCGCACCGGGGAGCTGTTTTTT. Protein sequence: CATSDTRTSGELRTGELFF.

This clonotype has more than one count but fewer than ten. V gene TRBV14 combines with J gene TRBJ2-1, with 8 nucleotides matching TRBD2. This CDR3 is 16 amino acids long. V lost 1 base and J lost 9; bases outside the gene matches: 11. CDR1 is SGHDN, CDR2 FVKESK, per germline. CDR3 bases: TGTGCCAGCAGCCAAGCCGGGAGGGTCCCGGAAGGTGAGCAGTTCTTC. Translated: CASSQAGRVPEGEQFF.

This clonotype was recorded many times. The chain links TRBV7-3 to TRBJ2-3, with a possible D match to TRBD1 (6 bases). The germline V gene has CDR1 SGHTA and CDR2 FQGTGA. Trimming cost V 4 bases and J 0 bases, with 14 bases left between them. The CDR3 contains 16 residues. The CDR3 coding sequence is TGTGCCAGCAGCTCGAGAGTAAGGGGGAGCACAGATACGCAGTATTTT. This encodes CASSSRVRGSTDTQYF. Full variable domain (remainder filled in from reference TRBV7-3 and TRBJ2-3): GAGVSQTPSNKVTEKGKYVELRCDPISGHTALYWYRQSLGQGPEFLIYFQGTGAADDSGLPNDRFFAVRPEGSVSTLKIQRTERGDSAVYLCASSSRVRGSTDTQYFGPGTRLTVL.

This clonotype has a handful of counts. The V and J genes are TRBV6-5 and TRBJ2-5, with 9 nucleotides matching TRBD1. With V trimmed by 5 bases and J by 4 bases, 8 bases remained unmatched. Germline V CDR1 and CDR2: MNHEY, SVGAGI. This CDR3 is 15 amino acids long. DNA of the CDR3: TGTGCCAGCAGTAAAAACAGGGGGCAGGCAGAGACCCAGTACTTC. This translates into CASSKNRGQAETQYF.

DNA for the CDR3: TGCAGTGCTAGGAAACCCCTAGGCCACGAGCAGTACTTC. It specifies CSARKPLGHEQYF. The chain joins TRBV20-1 to TRBJ2-7; no reliable D call. Germline loops: CDR1 DFQATT, CDR2 SNEGSKA (reference sequence). The CDR3 has 13 amino acids. V lost 3 bases, J lost 5 bases, and 14 bases lay in between.